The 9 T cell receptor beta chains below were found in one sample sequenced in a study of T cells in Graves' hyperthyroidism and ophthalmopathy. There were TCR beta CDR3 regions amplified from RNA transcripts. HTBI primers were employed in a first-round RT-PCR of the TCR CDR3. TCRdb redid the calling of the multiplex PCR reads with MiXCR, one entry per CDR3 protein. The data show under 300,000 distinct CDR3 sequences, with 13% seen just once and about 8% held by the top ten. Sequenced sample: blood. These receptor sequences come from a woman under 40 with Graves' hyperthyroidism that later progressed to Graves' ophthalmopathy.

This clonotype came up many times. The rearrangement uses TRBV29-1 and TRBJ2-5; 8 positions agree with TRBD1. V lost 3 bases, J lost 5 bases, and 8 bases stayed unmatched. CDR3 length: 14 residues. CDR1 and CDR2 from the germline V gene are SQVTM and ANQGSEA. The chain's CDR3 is CSVEGGQGGETQYF. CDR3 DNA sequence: TGCAGCGTTGAGGGCGGACAGGGCGGCGAGACCCAGTACTTC.

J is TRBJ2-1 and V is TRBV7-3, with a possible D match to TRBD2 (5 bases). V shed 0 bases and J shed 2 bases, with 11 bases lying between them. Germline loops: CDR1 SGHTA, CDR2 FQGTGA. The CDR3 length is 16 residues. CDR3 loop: CASSLTFYGTYNEQFF. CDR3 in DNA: TGTGCCAGCAGCTTAACGTTCTACGGGACCTACAATGAGCAGTTCTTC.

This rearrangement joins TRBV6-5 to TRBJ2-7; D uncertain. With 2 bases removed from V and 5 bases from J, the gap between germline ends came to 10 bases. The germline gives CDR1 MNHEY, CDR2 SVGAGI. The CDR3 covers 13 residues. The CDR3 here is CASSYHSVDEQYF. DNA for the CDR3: TGTGCCAGCAGTTACCACAGTGTGGACGAGCAGTACTTC.

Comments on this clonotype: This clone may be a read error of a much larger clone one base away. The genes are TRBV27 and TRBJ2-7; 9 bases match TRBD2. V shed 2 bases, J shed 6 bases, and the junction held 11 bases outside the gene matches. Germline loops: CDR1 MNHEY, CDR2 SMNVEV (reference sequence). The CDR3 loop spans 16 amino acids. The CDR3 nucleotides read TGTGCCAGCAGTTTAGGTAGTCTAGCGGGATACCGCGAGCAGTACTTC. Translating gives CASSLGSLAGYREQYF.

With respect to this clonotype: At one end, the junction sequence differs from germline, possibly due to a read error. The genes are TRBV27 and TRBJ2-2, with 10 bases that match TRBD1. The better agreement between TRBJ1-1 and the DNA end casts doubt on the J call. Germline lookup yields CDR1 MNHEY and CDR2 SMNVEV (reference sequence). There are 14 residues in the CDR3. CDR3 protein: CASRQDRGRTGAFF. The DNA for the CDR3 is TGTGCCAGCAGGCAAGACAGGGGGCGAACTGGAGCTTTCTTT.

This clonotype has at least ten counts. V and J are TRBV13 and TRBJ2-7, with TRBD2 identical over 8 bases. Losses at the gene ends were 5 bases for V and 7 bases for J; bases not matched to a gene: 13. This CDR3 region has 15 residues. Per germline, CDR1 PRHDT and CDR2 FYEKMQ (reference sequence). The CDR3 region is CASSPRIAGRKEQYF. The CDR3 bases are TGTGCCAGCAGCCCCCGGATAGCGGGAAGGAAGGAGCAGTACTTC.

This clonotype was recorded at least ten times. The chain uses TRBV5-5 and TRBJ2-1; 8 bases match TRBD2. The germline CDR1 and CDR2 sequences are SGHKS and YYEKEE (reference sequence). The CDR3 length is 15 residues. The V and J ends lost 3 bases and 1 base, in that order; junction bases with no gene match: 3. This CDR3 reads CASSWGLVSYNEQFF. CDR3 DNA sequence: TGTGCCAGCAGCTGGGGACTAGTTTCCTACAATGAGCAGTTCTTC.

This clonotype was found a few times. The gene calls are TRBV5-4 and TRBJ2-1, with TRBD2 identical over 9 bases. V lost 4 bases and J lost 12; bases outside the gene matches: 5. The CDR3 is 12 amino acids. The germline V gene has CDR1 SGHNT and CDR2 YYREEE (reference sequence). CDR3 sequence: CASSLLAGAQFF. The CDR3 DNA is TGTGCCAGCAGCCTCTTAGCGGGGGCGCAGTTCTTC.

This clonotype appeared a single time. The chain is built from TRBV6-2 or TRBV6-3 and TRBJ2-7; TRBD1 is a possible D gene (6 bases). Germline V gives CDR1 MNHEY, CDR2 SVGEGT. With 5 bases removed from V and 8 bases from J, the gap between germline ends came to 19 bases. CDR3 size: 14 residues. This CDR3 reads CASSPAPDRHQQYF. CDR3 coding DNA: TGTGCCAGCAGTCCCGCCCCTGACAGGCATCAGCAGTACTTC.